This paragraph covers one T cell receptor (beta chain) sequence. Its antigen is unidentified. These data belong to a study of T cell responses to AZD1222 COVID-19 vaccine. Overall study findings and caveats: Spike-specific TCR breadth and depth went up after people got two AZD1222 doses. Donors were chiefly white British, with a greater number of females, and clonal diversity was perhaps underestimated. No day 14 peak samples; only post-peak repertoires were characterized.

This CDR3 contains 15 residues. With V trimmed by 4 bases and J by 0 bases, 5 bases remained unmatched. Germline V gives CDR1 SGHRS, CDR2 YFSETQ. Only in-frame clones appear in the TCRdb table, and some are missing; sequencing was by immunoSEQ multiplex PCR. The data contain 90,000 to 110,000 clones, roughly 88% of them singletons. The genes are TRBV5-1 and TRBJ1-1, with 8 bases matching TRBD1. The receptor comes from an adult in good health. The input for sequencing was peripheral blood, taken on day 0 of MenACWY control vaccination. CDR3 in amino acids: CASSKADRVNTEAFF. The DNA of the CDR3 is TGCGCCAGCAGCAAGGCGGACAGGGTGAACACTGAAGCTTTCTTT.